This TCR beta chain is drawn from a study of cytomegalovirus exposure and HLA in healthy donors. Overall study results and limits: The study carried out a later analysis of TCR beta sequences. It associated roughly 17,000 of them with specific HLA alleles at a false discovery rate of 0.05.

To note about this clone: The antigen remains undetermined.

The CDR3 has 14 amino acids. The germline V gene has CDR1 SGDLS and CDR2 YYNGEE. V lost 5 bases, J lost 3 bases, and 9 bases lay in between. Researchers ran the PCR with 60 Vbeta and 13 Jbeta primers. Libraries were prepared by immunoSEQ multiplex PCR; TCRdb keeps only in-frame clonotypes and omits some of them. The sample includes 150,000 to 200,000 clones, over 60% of them seen just once. The TCR was taken from a girl aged 10 to 17 in good health and CMV-seronegative. The rearrangement links TRBV9 to TRBJ1-6, with D possibly being TRBD1 (6 bases). The sequenced material came from PBMCs. The CDR3 coding sequence is TGTGCCAGCAGTACAGGGAACTATAATTCACCCCTCCACTTT. The encoded protein is CASSTGNYNSPLHF.